This entry lists 2 T cell receptor beta chains sequenced from one sample in a study of control samples from healthy donors and cancer patients. TCRdb keeps only in-frame clones here, not all; method: immunoSEQ multiplex PCR. The table includes around 80,000 clones, roughly 86% detected once. Material: blood. The receptors stem from a man aged 50-60 years in good health.

The rearrangement joins TRBV6-2 or TRBV6-3 to TRBJ2-7, with D perhaps matching TRBD2 (6 bases). Trimming took off 6 bases at V and 3 bases at J, with 27 bases between the two ends. Germline assignment: CDR1 MNHEY and CDR2 SVGEGT. There are 18 residues in the CDR3. The CDR3: CASSPSTGTPRRRYEQYV. The CDR3 coding sequence is TGTGCCAGCAGCCCATCGACCGGGACTCCCAGACGGCGCTACGAGCAGTACGTC.

This clone was counted a few times. V gene TRBV6-6 combines with J gene TRBJ2-7; 7 nucleotides align to TRBD2. Germline assignment: CDR1 MNHNY and CDR2 SVGAGI (reference sequence). The CDR3 contains 14 residues. Losses at the gene ends were 6 bases for V and 1 base for J; bases not matched to a gene: 6. The CDR3 reads CASRVSGLSYEQYF. CDR3 sequence (DNA): TGTGCCAGCAGGGTTAGCGGGCTGTCCTACGAGCAGTACTTC.